This TCR beta chain was documented in a study of blood T cell repertoires in COVID-19. For the study at large: The samples span acute and convalescent COVID-19 from the United States, Italy and Spain. T cells, B-cell-depleted T cells, or PBMCs provided the cDNA or gDNA that served as material.

The CDR3 sequence is 12 residues long. Germline CDR1 and CDR2: MNHEY and SMNVEV (reference sequence). V was pared by 6 bases and J by 5 bases, with 8 bases between. Original processing notes: Nucleated cell counts were estimated from reference gene primer amplification. The data were produced by immunoSEQ multiplex PCR, yet TCRdb's version contains in-frame clones alone and is incomplete. V and J calls and clone size are copied from that table; D and trimming were computed from the DNA. Altogether some 130,000 clones are present, 70% to 80% being singletons, with the ten largest covering around 4%. This chain joins TRBV27 and TRBJ1-5; D is unresolved. Sequencing input: peripheral blood. The TCR was taken from a man aged 55 to 70 with acute or convalescent COVID-19. CDR3 sequence: CASRTADQPQHF. The CDR3 DNA sequence: TGTGCCAGCAGGACGGCGGATCAGCCCCAGCATTTT.